This T cell receptor beta chain emerged from a study of blood T cells in healthy people across ages. This clonotype was counted a few times. The germline V gene encodes CDR1 GTSNPN and CDR2 SVGIG (reference sequence). V shed 1 base and J shed 1 base, with 4 bases lying between them. The CDR3 spans 12 residues. PCR was performed a second time for roughly 7 to 11 cycles using a sample-barcoded 5' primer and a J-beta primer mix. In TCRdb, the 5' RACE reads were re-called with MiXCR into one record per CDR3 protein. The sample has 1.6 million or so distinct CDR3 sequences, about 31% seen once. The sample consisted of blood. This clonotype was obtained from a woman aged 25 to 39 in good health. The chain is built from TRBV30 and TRBJ1-1; D remains ambiguous. The CDR3 nucleotides are TGTGCCTGGAGTGCCTCGAACACTGAAGCTTTCTTT. Protein: CAWSASNTEAFF. The whole variable domain, filled in from reference TRBV30 and TRBJ1-1, reads SQTIHQWPATLVQPVGSPLSLECTVEGTSNPNLYWYRQAAGRGLQLLFYSVGIGQISSEVPQNLSASRPQDRQFILSSKKLLLSDSGFYLCAWSASNTEAFFGQGTRLTVV.